Here is one T cell receptor (beta chain) with its context. Its cognate antigen has yet to be identified. No much larger clone is present one base from it, and per-base qualities are unavailable. The immunoSEQ Assay, a bias-controlled multiplex PCR, was used to amplify TCRbeta CDR3 regions from genomic DNA. The authors processed their data as follows. The number of nucleated cells in each sample was estimated by amplification of reference gene primers within the assay. To quantify the absolute abundance of each unique TCRbeta CDR3 rearrangement, sequence reads were collapsed and filtered. Productive Simpson clonality was computed per sample as the square root of Simpson's diversity index over productive rearrangements. In TCRdb, the immuneACCESS table is reduced to in-frame sequences with V and J assigned. These tables do not hold every clone; where another copy was compared, an unresolved V gene accounts for under half, and the others remain unexplained. That table gives V, J and clone size, and the DNA gave D and trimming. Across this sample there are about 200,000 clones, with 80% seen only once. The top ten hold about 7.7% of the sample.

Participants in the prospective study were aged 18 to 89 years, lived in 20 to 30 United States geographic areas, and enrolled through a virtual design. In the prospective study, participants were assigned to cohorts based on the clinical history participants reported in a screening survey and a study questionnaire. In the prospective study, whole blood, serum and a nasopharyngeal or oropharyngeal swab were collected from each participant by mobile phlebotomists. Over a roughly 2-month period, participants in the prospective study had the option of providing additional blood draws and questionnaires. Prospective study blood samples were shipped either frozen or at room temperature before DNA extraction. These data belong to a study of blood T cell repertoires in COVID-19 (dated by TCRdb to 2018 to 2020). In terms of the full investigation: Samples from collaborators originated in the United States, Italy and Spain and spanned both the acute and convalescent phases of COVID-19. Samples came from the ongoing ImmuneRACE study (first 160 participants) plus 1,254 subjects from 6 global collaborators. The material from the prospective study consisted of cDNA or gDNA derived from T cells, B-cell-depleted T cells, or PBMCs. Sample metadata almost always included a de-identified subject ID, COVID-19 status, age in years and sex. The repertoires were released in a freely available public database intended as a resource for research on the immune response to SARS-CoV-2. HLA class I and class II types, where available, came from metadata supplied by the sample provider rather than from assay-based typing. The dataset comprised deeply sampled blood TCRbeta repertoires from subjects exposed to, actively infected with, or recovered from COVID-19.

The CDR3, from cysteine to phenylalanine, totals 12 residues. CDR3 DNA is the only sequence kept; it has 36 bases, read in frame from the first base. Cut back by 2 bases and 7 bases, the V and J ends lie 8 bases apart. Looking up the germline V gene yields CDR1 MGHDK and CDR2 SYGVNS. Here is what the overall study found, with its caveats: Clinical and demographic metadata were provided uncurated, with the amount varying by source and participant.

This receptor was taken from a woman in her 40s with acute COVID-19. Sequencing input: PBMCs or T cells enriched from blood (not recorded which). Recombination connected TRBV25-1 to TRBJ1-2; the D gene is perhaps TRBD1, on 5 matching bases. The CDR3 amino acid sequence is: CASSEQGSGYTF. The sequence in DNA is TGTGCCAGCAGTGAACAGGGTAGTGGCTACACCTTC.